This T cell receptor beta chain came from a study of regulatory T cells in long-lasting Graves disease. Time point meaning: newly diagnosed GD, antithyroid drugs for less than 3 months. The TCR library was made from RNA extracted from PBMCs. It was by American Thyroid Association guidelines that Graves' disease was diagnosed. This clonotype was counted only a few times. Through Arm-PCR of CDR3 regions and iRepertoire HTBI primers, TCR beta libraries were built. TCRdb recomputed calls from the multiplex PCR reads with MiXCR, one row per CDR3 protein. The repertoire holds 450,000 to 650,000 distinct CDR3 sequences, around 16% seen once, with roughly 25% in the top ten. CDR3 length equals 14 residues. Germline loops: CDR1 LNHDA, CDR2 SQIVND (reference sequence). V was trimmed by 4 bases and J by 3 bases, leaving 12 bases between them. The data were also submitted as part of a second study, on T cells in Graves' hyperthyroidism and ophthalmopathy. From that study: The authors' 13 V-J model separated ophthalmopathy from stable hyperthyroidism.

This TCR derives from a woman aged 35-60 years with Graves disease. The chain links TRBV19 to TRBJ1-1, with D unclear. Material: peripheral blood mononuclear cells (PBMCs), obtained at new diagnosis, from a patient treated with antithyroid drugs. Here the CDR3 DNA reads TGTGCCAGTAGTACCTGGACGGTGGACACTGAAGCTTTCTTT. Its protein product is CASSTWTVDTEAFF.